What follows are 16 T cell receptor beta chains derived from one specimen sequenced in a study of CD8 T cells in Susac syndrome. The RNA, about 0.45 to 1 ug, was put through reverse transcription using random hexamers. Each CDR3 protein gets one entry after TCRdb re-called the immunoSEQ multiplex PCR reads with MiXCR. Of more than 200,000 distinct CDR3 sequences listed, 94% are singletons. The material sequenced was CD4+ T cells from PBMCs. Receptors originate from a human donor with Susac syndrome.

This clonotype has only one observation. As DNA, the CDR3 is TGTGCCTGGACGAGGGGGGCGCATTTGAGCACCGGGGAGCTGTTTTTT. Amino acids: CAWTRGAHLSTGELFF. The rearrangement uses TRBV30 and TRBJ2-2; D tentatively fits TRBD1 or TRBD2 (6 bases each). V shed 4 bases and J shed 4 bases, with 19 bases lying between them. CDR1 and CDR2 from the germline V gene are GTSNPN and SVGIG (reference sequence). The CDR3 has 16 residues.

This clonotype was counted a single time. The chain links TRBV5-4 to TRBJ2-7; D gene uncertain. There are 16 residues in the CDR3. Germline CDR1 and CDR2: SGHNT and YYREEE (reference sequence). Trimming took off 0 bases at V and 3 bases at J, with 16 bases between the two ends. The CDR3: CASSLDGQPRYYEQYF. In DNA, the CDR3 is TGTGCCAGCAGCTTGGACGGGCAGCCGAGATACTACGAGCAGTACTTC.

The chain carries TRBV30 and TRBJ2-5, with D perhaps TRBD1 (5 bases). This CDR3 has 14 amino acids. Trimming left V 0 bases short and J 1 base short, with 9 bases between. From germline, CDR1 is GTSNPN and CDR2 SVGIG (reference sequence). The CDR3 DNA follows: TGTGCCTGGAGTGTAGTAGGGGCCCAAGAGACCCAGTACTTC. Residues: CAWSVVGAQETQYF.

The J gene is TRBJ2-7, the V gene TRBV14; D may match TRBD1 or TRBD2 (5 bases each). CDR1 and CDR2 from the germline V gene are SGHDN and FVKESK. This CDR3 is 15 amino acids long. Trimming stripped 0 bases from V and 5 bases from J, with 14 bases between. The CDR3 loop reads CASSQEGTPRDEQYF. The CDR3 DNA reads TGTGCCAGCAGCCAAGAAGGGACCCCTCGGGACGAGCAGTACTTC.

CDR3 sequence reads: CASTGTDTEAFF. The CDR3 DNA reads as TGTGCCAGTACCGGGACTGACACTGAAGCTTTCTTT. The rearrangement uses TRBV7-2 and TRBJ1-1; possibly TRBD1 for D (5 bases). V was trimmed by 9 bases and J by 3 bases, leaving 11 bases between them. Germline V CDR1 and CDR2: SGHTA, FQGNSA. The CDR3 sequence is 12 residues long.

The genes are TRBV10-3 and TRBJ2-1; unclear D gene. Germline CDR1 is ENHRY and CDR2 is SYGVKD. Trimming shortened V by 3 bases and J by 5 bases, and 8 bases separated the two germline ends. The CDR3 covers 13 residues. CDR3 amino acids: CAISDWGNNEQFF. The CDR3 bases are TGTGCCATCAGTGACTGGGGTAACAATGAGCAGTTCTTC.

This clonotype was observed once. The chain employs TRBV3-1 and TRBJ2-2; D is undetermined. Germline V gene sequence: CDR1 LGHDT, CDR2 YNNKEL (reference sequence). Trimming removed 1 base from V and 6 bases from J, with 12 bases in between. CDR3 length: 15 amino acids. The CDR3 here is CASSQAGSAAGELFF. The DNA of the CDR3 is TGTGCCAGCAGCCAAGCGGGCTCGGCCGCCGGGGAGCTGTTTTTT.

CDR3 sequence (DNA): TGCGCCAGCAGCTTGACGACAGGGGACACCGGGGAGCTGTTTTTT. This translates into CASSLTTGDTGELFF. The chain joins TRBV5-1 to TRBJ2-2; TRBD1 matches 8 bases. The germline V gene has CDR1 SGHRS and CDR2 YFSETQ. Losses at the gene ends were 1 base for V and 3 bases for J; bases not matched to a gene: 2. The CDR3 runs to 15 residues.

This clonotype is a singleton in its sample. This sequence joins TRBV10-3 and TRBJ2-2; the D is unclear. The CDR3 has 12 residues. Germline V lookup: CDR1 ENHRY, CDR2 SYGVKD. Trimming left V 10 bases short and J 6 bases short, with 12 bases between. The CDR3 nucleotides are TGTGCCACCGGACCCCTGGCCGGGGAGCTGTTTTTT. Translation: CATGPLAGELFF.

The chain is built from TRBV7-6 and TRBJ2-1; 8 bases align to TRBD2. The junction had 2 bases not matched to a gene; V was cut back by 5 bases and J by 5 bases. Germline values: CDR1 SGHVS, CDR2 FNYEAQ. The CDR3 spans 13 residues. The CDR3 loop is CASSAGLDNEQFF. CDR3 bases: TGTGCCAGCAGCGCGGGACTAGACAATGAGCAGTTCTTC.

DNA for the CDR3: TGTGCCAGCAGTCAGACCTCTGGAAACACCATATATTTT. Protein: CASSQTSGNTIYF. This chain uses TRBV27 with TRBJ1-3; D uncertain. The CDR3 loop spans 13 amino acids. The V gene lost 5 bases and the J gene lost 0 bases, with 5 bases spanning the gap. CDR1 is MNHEY, CDR2 SMNVEV, per germline (reference sequence).

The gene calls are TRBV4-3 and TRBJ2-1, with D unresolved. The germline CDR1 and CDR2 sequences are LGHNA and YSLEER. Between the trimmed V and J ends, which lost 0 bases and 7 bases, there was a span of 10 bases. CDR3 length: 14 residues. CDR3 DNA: TGCGCCAGCAGCCAAGATAGGGCTAGGAATGAGCAGTTCTTC. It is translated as CASSQDRARNEQFF.

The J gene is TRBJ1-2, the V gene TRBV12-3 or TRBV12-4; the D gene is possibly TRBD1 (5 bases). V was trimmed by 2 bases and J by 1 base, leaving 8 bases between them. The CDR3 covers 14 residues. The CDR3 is CASSLQGSNYGYTF. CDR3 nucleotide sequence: TGTGCCAGCAGTTTACAGGGTAGTAACTATGGCTACACCTTC.

CDR3 amino acids: CAWSVRNGGPIYGYTF. CDR3 bases: TGTGCCTGGAGTGTACGGAATGGGGGACCCATCTATGGCTACACCTTC. This chain uses TRBV30 with TRBJ1-2, with D tentatively TRBD1 (5 bases). The CDR3 length is 16 residues. V gave up 0 bases and J gave up 4 bases, with 18 bases separating them. Germline V gene lookup returns CDR1 GTSNPN and CDR2 SVGIG (reference sequence).

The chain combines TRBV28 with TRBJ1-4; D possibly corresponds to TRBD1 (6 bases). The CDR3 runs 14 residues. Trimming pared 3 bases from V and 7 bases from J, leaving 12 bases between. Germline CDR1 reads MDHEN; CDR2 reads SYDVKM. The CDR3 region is CASSLGRGREKLFF. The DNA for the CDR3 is TGTGCCAGCAGTTTGGGCAGGGGCCGTGAAAAACTGTTTTTT. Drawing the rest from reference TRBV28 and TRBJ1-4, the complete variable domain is DVKVTQSSRYLVKRTGEKVFLECVQDMDHENMFWYRQDPGLGLRLIYFSYDVKMKEKGDIPEGYSVSREKKERFSLILESASTNQTSMYLCASSLGRGREKLFFGSGTQLSVL.

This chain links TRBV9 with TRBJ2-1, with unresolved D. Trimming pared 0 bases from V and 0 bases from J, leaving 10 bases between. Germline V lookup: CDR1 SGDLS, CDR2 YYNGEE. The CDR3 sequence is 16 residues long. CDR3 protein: CASSVGTDSSYNEQFF. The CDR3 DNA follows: TGTGCCAGCAGCGTAGGGACGGATAGCTCCTACAATGAGCAGTTCTTC.